This T cell receptor (beta chain) was identified in a study of memory CD8 T cells in hepatitis C reinfection. Overall study context: A positive HCV RNA test after two negatives ≥60 days apart defined reinfection. Samples before reinfection came 55 to 20 weeks prior to detection. Study-wide findings and caveats: Five or six donors were too few for definitive public clonotype conclusions.

Germline V lookup: CDR1 SGHVS, CDR2 FQNEAQ. CDR3 size: 15 residues. After removal of 3 bases from V and 4 bases from J, the junction contained 4 bases not matched to a gene. Assay: immunoSEQ multiplex PCR; the TCRdb copy retains only in-frame clones and omits some. The sample has 50,000 or so clones, roughly 90% seen once. Comment on this clone: Its antigen is not identified.

The time point: pre-reinfection, 55 to 20 weeks before reinfection detection. The sorted cells went straight to TCR sequencing with no prior in vitro expansion. At all three reinfection time points, viable CD3+ CD8+ CD45RO- cells from a couple of donors served as controls. The rearrangement uses TRBV7-8 and TRBJ1-1, with TRBD1 identical over 11 bases. The sequenced sample consisted of naive CD8+ T cells sorted from blood. The receptor was derived from a man aged 18-30 years with hepatitis C virus infection. The CDR3 region is CASSLRGTGGTEAFF. The CDR3 DNA reads as TGTGCCAGCAGCTTGCGGGGGACAGGGGGCACTGAAGCTTTCTTT.